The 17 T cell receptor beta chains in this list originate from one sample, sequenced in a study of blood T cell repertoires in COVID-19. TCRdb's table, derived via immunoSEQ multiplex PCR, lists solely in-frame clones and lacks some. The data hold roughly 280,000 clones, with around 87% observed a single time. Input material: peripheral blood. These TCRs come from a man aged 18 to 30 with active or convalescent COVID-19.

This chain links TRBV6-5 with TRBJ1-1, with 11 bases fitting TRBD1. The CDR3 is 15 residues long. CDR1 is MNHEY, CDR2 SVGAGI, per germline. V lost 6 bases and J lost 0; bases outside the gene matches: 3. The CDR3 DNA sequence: TGTGCCAGCAGAGGACAGGGGGCTATGAACACTGAAGCTTTCTTT. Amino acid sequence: CASRGQGAMNTEAFF.

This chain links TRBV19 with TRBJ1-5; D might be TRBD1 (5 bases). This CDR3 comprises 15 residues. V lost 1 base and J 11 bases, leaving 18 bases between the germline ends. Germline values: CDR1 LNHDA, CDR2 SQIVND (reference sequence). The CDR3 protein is CASSIVADSLSAQHF. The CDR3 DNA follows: TGTGCCAGTAGTATAGTCGCTGACAGCCTTTCGGCCCAGCATTTT.

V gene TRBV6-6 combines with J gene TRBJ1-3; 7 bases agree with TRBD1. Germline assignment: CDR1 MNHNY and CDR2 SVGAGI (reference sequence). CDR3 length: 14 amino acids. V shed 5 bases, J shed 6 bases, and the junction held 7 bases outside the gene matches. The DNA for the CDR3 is TGTGCCAGCAGTATCCGGGACAGACCAAACACCATATATTTT. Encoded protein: CASSIRDRPNTIYF.

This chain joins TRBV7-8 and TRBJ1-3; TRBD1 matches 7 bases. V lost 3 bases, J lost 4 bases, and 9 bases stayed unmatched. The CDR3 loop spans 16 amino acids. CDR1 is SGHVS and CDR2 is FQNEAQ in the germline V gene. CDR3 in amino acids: CASSFTGQYSGNTIYF. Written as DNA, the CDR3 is TGTGCCAGCAGCTTTACGGGACAGTATTCCGGAAACACCATATATTTT.

The DNA of the CDR3 is TGTGCCAGCAGTCGTTCAGGGGTGGATGAGCAGTTCTTC. Amino acid sequence: CASSRSGVDEQFF. The chain couples TRBV25-1 to TRBJ2-1, with a weak D call TRBD1 (6 bases). Germline V gives CDR1 MGHDK, CDR2 SYGVNS. This CDR3 region has 13 residues. The V end lost 5 bases, the J end lost 8 bases, and 13 bases lay between the germline ends.

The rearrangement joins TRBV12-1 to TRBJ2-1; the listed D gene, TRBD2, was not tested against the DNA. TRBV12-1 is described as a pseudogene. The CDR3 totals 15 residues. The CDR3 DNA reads TGTGCCAGCAGCTTTGGACTAGCGGGGGGGCAGGAGCAGTTCTTC. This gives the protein CASSFGLAGGQEQFF.

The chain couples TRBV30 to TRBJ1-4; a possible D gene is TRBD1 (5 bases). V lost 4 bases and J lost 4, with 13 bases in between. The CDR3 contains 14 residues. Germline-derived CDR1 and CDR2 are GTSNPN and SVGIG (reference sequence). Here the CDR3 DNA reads TGTGCCTGGACCCAACAGGACGTTAATGAAAAACTGTTTTTT. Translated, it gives CAWTQQDVNEKLFF.

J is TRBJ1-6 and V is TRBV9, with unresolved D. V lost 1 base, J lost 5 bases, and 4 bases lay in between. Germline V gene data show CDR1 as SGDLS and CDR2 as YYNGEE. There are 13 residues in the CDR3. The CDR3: CASSVTNNSPLHF. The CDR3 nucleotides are TGTGCCAGCAGCGTAACAAATAATTCACCCCTCCACTTT.

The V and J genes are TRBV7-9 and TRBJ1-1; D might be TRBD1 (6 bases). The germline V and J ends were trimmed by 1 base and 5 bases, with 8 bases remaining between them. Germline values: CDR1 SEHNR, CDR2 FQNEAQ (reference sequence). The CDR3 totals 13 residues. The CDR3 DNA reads TGTGCCAGCAGCTTAGGACAGGAGACTGAAGCTTTCTTT. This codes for CASSLGQETEAFF. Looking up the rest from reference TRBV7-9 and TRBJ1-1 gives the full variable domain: DTGVSQNPRHKITKRGQNVTFRCDPISEHNRLYWYRQTLGQGPEFLTYFQNEAQLEKSRLLSDRFSAERPKGSFSTLEIQRTEQGDSAMYLCASSLGQETEAFFGQGTRLTVV.

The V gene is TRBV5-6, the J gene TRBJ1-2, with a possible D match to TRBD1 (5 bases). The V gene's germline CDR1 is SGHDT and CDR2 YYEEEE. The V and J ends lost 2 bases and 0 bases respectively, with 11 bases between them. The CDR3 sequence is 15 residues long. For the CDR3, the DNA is TGTGCCAGCAGCTTCTCCGACAGAGCTAACTATGGCTACACCTTC. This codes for CASSFSDRANYGYTF.

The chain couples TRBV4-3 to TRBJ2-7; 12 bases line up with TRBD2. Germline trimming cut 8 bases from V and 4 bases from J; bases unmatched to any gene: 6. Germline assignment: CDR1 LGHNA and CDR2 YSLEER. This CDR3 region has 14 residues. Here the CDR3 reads CASGRGTSGYEQYF. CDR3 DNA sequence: TGCGCCAGCGGACGGGGGACTAGCGGGTACGAGCAGTACTTC.

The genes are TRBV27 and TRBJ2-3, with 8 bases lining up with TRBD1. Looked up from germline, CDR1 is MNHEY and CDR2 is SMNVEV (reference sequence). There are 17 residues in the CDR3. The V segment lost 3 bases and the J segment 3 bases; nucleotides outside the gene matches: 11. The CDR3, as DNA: TGTGCCAGCAGTTTCCTCCCAACAGGGGGTGGGACAGATACGCAGTATTTT. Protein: CASSFLPTGGGTDTQYF.

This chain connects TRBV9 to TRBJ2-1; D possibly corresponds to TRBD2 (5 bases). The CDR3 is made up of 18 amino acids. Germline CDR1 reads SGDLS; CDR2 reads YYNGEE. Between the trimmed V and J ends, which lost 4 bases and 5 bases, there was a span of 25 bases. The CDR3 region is CASSPRTRLARLNNEQFF. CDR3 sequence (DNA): TGTGCCAGCAGCCCTAGGACTCGTCTTGCCCGATTAAACAATGAGCAGTTCTTC. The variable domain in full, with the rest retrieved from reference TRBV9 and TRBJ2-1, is DSGVTQTPKHLITATGQRVTLRCSPRSGDLSVYWYQQSLDQGLQFLIQYYNGEERAKGNILERFSAQQFPDLHSELNLSSLELGDSALYFCASSPRTRLARLNNEQFFGPGTRLTVL.

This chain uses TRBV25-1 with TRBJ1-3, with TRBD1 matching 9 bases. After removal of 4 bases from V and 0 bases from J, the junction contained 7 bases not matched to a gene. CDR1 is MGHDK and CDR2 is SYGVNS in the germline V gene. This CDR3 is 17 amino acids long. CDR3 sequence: CASSAGTGSFSGNTIYF. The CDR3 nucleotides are TGTGCCAGCAGTGCTGGGACAGGGTCTTTCTCTGGAAACACCATATATTTT.

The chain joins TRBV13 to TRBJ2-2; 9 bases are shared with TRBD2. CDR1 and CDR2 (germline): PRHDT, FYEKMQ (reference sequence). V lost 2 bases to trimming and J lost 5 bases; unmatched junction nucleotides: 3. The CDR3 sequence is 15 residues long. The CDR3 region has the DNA TGTGCCAGCAGCTTAATAGCGGGAGAGACCGGGGAGCTGTTTTTT. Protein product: CASSLIAGETGELFF.

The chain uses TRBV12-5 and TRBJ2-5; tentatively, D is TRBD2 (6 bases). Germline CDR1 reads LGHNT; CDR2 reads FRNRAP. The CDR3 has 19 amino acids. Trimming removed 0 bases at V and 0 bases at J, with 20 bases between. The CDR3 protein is CASGLVTSSLAEYQETQYF. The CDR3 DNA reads TGTGCTAGTGGTTTGGTAACGTCTTCGTTAGCGGAGTACCAAGAGACCCAGTACTTC.

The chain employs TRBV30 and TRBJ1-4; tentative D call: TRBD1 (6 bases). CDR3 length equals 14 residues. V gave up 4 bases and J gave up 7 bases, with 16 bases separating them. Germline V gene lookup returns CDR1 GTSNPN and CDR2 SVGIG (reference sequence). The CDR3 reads CAWNDEDRIEKLFF. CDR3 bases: TGTGCCTGGAACGACGAGGACAGAATTGAAAAACTGTTTTTT. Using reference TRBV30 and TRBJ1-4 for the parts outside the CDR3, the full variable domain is SQTIHQWPATLVQPVGSPLSLECTVEGTSNPNLYWYRQAAGRGLQLLFYSVGIGQISSEVPQNLSASRPQDRQFILSSKKLLLSDSGFYLCAWNDEDRIEKLFFGSGTQLSVL.